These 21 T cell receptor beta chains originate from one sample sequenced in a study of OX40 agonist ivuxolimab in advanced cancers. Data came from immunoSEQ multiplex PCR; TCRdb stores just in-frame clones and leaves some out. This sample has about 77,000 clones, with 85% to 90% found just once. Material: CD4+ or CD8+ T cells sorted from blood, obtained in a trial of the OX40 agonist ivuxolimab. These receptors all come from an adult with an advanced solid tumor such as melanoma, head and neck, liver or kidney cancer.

The DNA for the CDR3 is TGCGCCAGCAGTTTCCAGGGCTCGGATGGCTACACCTTC. Translating gives CASSFQGSDGYTF. The chain has TRBV5-1 and TRBJ1-2; D is perhaps TRBD1 (5 bases). The CDR3 extends over 13 amino acids. The V gene lost 5 bases and the J gene lost 6 bases, with 14 bases spanning the gap. Germline CDR1 is SGHRS and CDR2 is YFSETQ. The variable domain in full, with the rest retrieved from reference TRBV5-1 and TRBJ1-2, is KAGVTQTPRYLIKTRGQQVTLSCSPISGHRSVSWYQQTPGQGLQFLFEYFSETQRNKGNFPGRFSGRQFSNSRSEMNVSTLELGDSALYLCASSFQGSDGYTFGSGTRLTVV.

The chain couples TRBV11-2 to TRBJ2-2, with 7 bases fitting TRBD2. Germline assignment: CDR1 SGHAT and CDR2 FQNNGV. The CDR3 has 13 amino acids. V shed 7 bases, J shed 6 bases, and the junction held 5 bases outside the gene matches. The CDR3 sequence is CASTGGMAGELFF. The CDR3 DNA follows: TGTGCCAGCACCGGGGGGATGGCCGGGGAGCTGTTTTTT.

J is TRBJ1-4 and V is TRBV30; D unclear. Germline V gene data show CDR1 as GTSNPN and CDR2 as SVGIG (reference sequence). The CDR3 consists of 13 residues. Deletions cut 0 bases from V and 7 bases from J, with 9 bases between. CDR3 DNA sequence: TGTGCCTGGAGTGTAAGCCGCGCTGAAAAACTGTTTTTT. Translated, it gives CAWSVSRAEKLFF. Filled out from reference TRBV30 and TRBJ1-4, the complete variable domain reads SQTIHQWPATLVQPVGSPLSLECTVEGTSNPNLYWYRQAAGRGLQLLFYSVGIGQISSEVPQNLSASRPQDRQFILSSKKLLLSDSGFYLCAWSVSRAEKLFFGSGTQLSVL.

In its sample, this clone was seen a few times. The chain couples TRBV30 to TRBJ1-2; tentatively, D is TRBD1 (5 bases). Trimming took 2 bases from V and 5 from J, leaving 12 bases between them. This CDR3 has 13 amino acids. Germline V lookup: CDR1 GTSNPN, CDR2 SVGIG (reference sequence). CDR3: CAWSPDIIYGYTF. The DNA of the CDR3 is TGTGCCTGGAGTCCGGACATAATTTATGGCTACACCTTC.

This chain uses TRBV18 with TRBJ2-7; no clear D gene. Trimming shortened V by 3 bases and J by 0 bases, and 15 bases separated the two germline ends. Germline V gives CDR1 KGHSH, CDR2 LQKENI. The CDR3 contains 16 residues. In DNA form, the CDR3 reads TGTGCCAGCTCACCCGCCCGGGTCACCATCTCCTACGAGCAGTACTTC. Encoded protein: CASSPARVTISYEQYF. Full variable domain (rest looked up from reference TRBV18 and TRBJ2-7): NAGVMQNPRHLVRRRGQEARLRCSPMKGHSHVYWYRQLPEEGLKFMVYLQKENIIDESGMPKERFSAEFPKEGPSILRIQQVVRGDSAAYFCASSPARVTISYEQYFGPGTRLTVT.

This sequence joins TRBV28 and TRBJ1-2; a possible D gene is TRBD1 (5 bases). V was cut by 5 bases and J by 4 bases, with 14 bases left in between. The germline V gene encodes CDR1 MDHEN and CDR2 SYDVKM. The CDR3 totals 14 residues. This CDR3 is CASSTLGDAYGYTF. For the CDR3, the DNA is TGTGCCAGCAGTACCCTAGGGGACGCCTATGGCTACACCTTC.

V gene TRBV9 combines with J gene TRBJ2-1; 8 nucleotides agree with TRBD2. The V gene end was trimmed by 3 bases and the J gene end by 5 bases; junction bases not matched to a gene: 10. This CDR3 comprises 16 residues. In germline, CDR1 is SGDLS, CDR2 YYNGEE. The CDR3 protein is CASSETGLARDNEQFF. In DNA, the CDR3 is TGTGCCAGCAGCGAAACTGGACTAGCTCGGGACAATGAGCAGTTCTTC.

CDR3 in DNA: TGTGCCAGCAGCGATACCTCCGGGACAGTAGCCTACGAGCAGTACTTC. Translation: CASSDTSGTVAYEQYF. V gene TRBV7-9 combines with J gene TRBJ2-7, with 7 bases that match TRBD1. Germline trimming cut 5 bases from V and 2 bases from J; bases unmatched to any gene: 12. There are 16 residues in the CDR3. Germline V CDR1 and CDR2: SEHNR, FQNEAQ (reference sequence).

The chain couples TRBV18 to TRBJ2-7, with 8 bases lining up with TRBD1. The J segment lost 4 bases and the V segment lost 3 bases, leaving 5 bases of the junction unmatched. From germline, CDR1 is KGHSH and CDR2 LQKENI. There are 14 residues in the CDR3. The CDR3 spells CASSPRTGTYEQYF. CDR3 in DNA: TGTGCCAGCTCACCCCGGACAGGGACTTACGAGCAGTACTTC.

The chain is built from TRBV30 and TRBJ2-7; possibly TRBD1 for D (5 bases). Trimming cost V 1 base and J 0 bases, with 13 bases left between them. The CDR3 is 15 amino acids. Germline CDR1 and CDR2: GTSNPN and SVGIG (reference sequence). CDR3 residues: CAWSALGPGSYEQYF. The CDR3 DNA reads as TGTGCCTGGAGTGCCCTGGGGCCAGGCTCCTACGAGCAGTACTTC.

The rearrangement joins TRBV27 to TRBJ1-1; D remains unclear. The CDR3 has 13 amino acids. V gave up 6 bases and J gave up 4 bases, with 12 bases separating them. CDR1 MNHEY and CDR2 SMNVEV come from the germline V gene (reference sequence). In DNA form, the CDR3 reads TGTGCCAGCAGAGACACGCTTCTCACTGAAGCTTTCTTT. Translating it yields CASRDTLLTEAFF.

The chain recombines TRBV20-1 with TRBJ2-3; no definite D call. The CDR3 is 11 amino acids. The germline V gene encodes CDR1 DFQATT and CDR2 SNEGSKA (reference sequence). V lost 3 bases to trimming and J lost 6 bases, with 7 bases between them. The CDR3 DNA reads TGCAGTGCTAGTCACGCGGATACGCAGTATTTT. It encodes CSASHADTQYF.

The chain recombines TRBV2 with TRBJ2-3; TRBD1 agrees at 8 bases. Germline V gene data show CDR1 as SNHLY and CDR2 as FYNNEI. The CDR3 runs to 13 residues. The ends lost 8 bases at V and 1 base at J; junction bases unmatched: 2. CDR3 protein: CASQTGGTDTQYF. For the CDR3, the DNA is TGTGCCAGCCAGACAGGGGGCACAGATACGCAGTATTTT.

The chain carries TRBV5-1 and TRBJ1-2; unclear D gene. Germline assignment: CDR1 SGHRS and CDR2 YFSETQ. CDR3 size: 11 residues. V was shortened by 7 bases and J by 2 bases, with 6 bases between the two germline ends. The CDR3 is CASGENYGYTF. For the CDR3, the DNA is TGCGCCAGCGGGGAAAACTATGGCTACACCTTC.

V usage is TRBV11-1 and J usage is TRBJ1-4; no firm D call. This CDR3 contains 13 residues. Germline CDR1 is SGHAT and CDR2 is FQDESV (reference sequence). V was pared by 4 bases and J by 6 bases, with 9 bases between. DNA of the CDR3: TGTGCCAGCAGCTACCGGGGAGATGAAAAACTGTTTTTT. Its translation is CASSYRGDEKLFF.

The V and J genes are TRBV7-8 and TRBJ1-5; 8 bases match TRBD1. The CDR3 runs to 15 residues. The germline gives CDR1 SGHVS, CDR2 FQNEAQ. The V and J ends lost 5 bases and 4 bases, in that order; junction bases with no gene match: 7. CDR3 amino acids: CASSQTGDKNQPQHF. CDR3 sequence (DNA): TGTGCCAGCAGCCAGACAGGGGATAAAAATCAGCCCCAGCATTTT.

CDR3 residues: CAISESARGTDTQYF. Written as DNA, the CDR3 is TGTGCCATCAGTGAGTCTGCCAGGGGCACAGATACGCAGTATTTT. The rearrangement links TRBV10-3 to TRBJ2-3; D is possibly TRBD1 (5 bases). The CDR3 consists of 15 residues. V dropped 0 bases and J dropped 1 base, with 8 bases sitting between them. The V gene's germline CDR1 is ENHRY and CDR2 SYGVKD.

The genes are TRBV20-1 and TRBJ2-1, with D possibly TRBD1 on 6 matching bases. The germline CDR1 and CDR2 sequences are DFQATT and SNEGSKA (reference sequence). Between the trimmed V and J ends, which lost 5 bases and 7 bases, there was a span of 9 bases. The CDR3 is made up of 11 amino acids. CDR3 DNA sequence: TGCAGTGCTTCCCAGGGGAATGAGCAGTTCTTC. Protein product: CSASQGNEQFF.

The CDR3 nucleotides read TGCGCCAGCAGGGGACAGTATAGCAATCAGCCCCAGCATTTT. Translating it yields CASRGQYSNQPQHF. The V call is TRBV10-2, the J call TRBJ1-5; TRBD1 matches at 7 bases. Germline V CDR1 and CDR2: WSHSY, SAAADI. The junction had 2 bases not matched to a gene; V was cut back by 6 bases and J by 0 bases. CDR3 length equals 14 residues.

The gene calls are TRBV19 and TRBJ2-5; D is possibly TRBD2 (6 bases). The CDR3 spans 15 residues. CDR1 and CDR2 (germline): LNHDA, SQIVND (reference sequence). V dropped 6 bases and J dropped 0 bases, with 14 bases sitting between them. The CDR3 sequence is CASSPGTSYQETQYF. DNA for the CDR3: TGTGCCAGTAGCCCGGGGACTTCGTACCAAGAGACCCAGTACTTC.

CDR3 residues: CASSSRDTGELFF. The CDR3 coding sequence is TGTGCCAGCAGCTCCCGGGACACCGGGGAGCTGTTTTTT. V and J are TRBV11-3 and TRBJ2-2; D uncertain. The CDR3 extends over 13 amino acids. The V gene's germline CDR1 is SGHNT and CDR2 YENEEA. V gave up 4 bases and J gave up 3 bases, with 6 bases separating them.